This T cell receptor (beta chain) was profiled in a study of T-cell memory formation after mild COVID-19 (dated by TCRdb to the early 2020s). At the level of the whole study: TCR sequence clusters from the two donors were found to be largely donor specific. Longitudinal TCRalpha and TCRbeta repertoire sequencing tracked T-cell clones expanding and contracting after mild COVID-19 in a couple of donors. The cohort comprised two young, previously healthy adult volunteers, one female and one male.

Notes on this clonotype: The clone's antigen remains unknown. No base qualities exist here, and no much larger clone lies one base off it.

Inclusive of the bounding cysteine and phenylalanine, the CDR3 is 14 residues long. Only CDR3 DNA remains: 42 bases, in frame from the first base. V is pared back by 5 bases and J by 4 bases, with 15 bases lying between the germline termini. Sequences SGHAT (CDR1) and FQNNGV (CDR2) are obtained from the germline V gene. Ficoll-Paque density gradient centrifugation was the method used to isolate PBMCs. Paper-wide results and their limitations: Contracting CD4+ clones appeared mostly in the CM and EM memory subsets, whereas CD8+ clones were enriched in EMRA. Whether the second-wave clones peaking on day 37 were SARS-CoV-2 specific was not confirmed. Clones that contracted from day 15 to 85 showed balanced CD4/CD8 phenotypes, whereas a second wave of clones that expanded from day 15 to 37 leaned towards CD4+. Some responding clones were detected in pre-infection memory, which suggested that pre-existing cross-reactive memory T cells had joined the SARS-CoV-2 response. The study included only a couple of mild cases, and larger cohorts that include severe cases with pre-infection samples were judged to be necessary.

Sequencing used an Illumina NovaSeq 6000. TCRalpha and TCRbeta cDNA libraries were constructed by 5'RACE with constant-segment primers, with sample barcodes and unique molecular identifiers being introduced. RNA was extracted from every sample with Trizol reagent. Library amplification was performed in two PCR steps, and a second sample barcode and Illumina TruSeq adapters were introduced in the second step. Sequencing of the libraries was done on an Illumina NovaSeq, producing 2 x 150 bp paired-end reads. Per the source publication's procedure: Reads were demultiplexed and collapsed into UMI-guided consensus sequences with migec v1.2.7. Using mixcr v2.1.11, UMI consensuses were aligned to TRA and TRB V and J templates and then assembled into clonotypes. Clonotypes were classified as expanded or contracted when called significant by both edgeR and NoisET, with noise models trained on biological replicates. For edgeR calls, the thresholds were a false discovery rate-adjusted p below 0.01 and a log2 fold-change of 1. PCA with hierarchical clustering of max-normalized trajectories of the 1000 most abundant clonotypes was used as exploratory dynamics analysis. Separately sequenced CD4+ and CD8+ repertoires were used to assign a CD4 or CD8 phenotype to each responding clone. TCRdb took the public reads, trimmed them with fastp at Q25, ran MiXCR for clone calling and kept in-frame beta chains. Entries are consolidated by CDR3 protein sequence, retaining the most common genes and DNA. These V and J calls are TCRdb output, not the study's own analysis. For this sample the table gives more than 35,000 distinct CDR3 sequences, of which approximately 6.5% were detected only once. 0.7% to 0.9% of the sample comes from the top ten.

The sequenced sample consisted of PBMCs or a T cell subset sorted from them (not recorded which). This chain joins TRBV11-2 to TRBJ2-7; perhaps TRBD1 is the D gene, with 8 bases matching. The sequence was obtained from an adult who had mild COVID-19 (a few samples of this study predate the infection). The sample titles of this study are shuffled in the database, so cell type and time point are left out. CDR3 protein: CASSDDRGLYEQYF. The base sequence is TGTGCCAGCAGCGACGACAGGGGACTATACGAGCAGTACTTC. Extended through the reference TRBV11-2 and TRBJ2-7 proteins, this CDR3 yields the full variable domain: EAGVAQSPRYKIIEKRQSVAFWCNPISGHATLYWYQQILGQGPKLLIQFQNNGVVDDSQLPKDRFSAERLKGVDSTLKIQPAKLEDSAVYLCASSDDRGLYEQYFGPGTRLTVT.